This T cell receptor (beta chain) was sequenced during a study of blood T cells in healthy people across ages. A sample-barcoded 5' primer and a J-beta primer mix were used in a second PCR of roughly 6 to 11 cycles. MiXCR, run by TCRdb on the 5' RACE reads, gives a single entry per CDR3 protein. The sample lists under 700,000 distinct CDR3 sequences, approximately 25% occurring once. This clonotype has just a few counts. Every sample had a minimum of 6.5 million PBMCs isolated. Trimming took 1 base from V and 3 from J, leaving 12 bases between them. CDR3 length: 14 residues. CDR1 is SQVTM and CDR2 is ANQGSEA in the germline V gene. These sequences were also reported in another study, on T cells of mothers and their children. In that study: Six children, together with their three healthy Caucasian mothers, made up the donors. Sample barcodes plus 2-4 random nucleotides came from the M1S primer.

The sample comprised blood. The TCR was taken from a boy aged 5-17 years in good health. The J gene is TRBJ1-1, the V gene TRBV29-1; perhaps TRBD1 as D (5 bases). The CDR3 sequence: CSVEGGAGDTEAFF. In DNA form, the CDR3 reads TGCAGCGTTGAAGGGGGCGCGGGGGACACTGAAGCTTTCTTT. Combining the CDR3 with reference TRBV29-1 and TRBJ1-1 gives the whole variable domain SAVISQKPSRDICQRGTSLTIQCQVDSQVTMMFWYRQQPGQSLTLIATANQGSEATYESGFVIDKFPISRPNLTFSTLTVSNMSPEDSSIYLCSVEGGAGDTEAFFGQGTRLTVV.